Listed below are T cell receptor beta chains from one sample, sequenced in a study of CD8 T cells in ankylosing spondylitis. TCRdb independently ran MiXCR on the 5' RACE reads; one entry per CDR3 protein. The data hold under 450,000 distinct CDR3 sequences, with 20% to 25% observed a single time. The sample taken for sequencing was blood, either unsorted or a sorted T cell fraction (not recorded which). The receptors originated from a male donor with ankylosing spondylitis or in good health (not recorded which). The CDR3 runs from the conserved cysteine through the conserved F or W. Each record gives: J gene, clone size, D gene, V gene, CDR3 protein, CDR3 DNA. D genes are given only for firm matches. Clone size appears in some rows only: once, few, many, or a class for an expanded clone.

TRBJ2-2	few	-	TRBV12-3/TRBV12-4	CASSNTGVHTGELFF	TGTGCCAGCAGTAATACCGGGGTCCACACCGGGGAGCTGTTTTTT
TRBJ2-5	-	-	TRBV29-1	CSENSGQETQYF	TGCAGCGAAAACAGCGGACAAGAGACCCAGTACTTC
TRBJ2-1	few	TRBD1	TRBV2	CASSVWDSYNEQFF	TGTGCCAGCAGTGTGTGGGACAGCTACAATGAGCAGTTCTTC
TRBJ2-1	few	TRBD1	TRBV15	CATSSTGDLYNEQFF	TGTGCCACCAGCTCCACAGGGGATCTCTACAATGAGCAGTTCTTC
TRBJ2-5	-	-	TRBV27	CASSFRKGTQYF	TGTGCCAGCAGTTTCCGGAAAGGGACCCAGTACTTC
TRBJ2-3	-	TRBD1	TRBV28	CASSEPGQGPDTQYF	TGTGCCAGCAGTGAACCGGGACAGGGACCAGATACGCAGTATTTT
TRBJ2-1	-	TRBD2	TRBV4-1	CASSQGLAGGHTFYEQFF	TGCGCCAGCAGCCAAGGGCTAGCGGGGGGGCACACCTTCTATGAGCAGTTCTTC
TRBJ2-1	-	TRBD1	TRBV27	CASSPFTGGDGDEQFF	TGTGCCAGCAGTCCGTTCACAGGGGGCGATGGTGATGAGCAGTTCTTC
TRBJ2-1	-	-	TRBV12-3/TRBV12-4	CASSFYGDGSYNEQFF	TGTGCCAGCAGTTTTTATGGGGACGGTTCCTACAATGAGCAGTTCTTC
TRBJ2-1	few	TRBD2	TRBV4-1	CASSQDPPLAGDYNEQFF	TGCGCCAGCAGCCAAGACCCCCCCCTAGCGGGGGACTACAATGAGCAGTTCTTC
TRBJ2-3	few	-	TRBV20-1	CSARDLGGTSSTDTQYF	TGCAGTGCTAGAGATCTCGGGGGCACCTCTAGCACAGATACGCAGTATTTT
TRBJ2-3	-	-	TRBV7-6	CASSTGTSSTDTQYF	TGTGCCAGCAGCACCGGGACATCCAGCACAGATACGCAGTATTTT
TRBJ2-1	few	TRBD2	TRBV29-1	CSVDSGGNYNEQFF	TGCAGCGTAGATAGCGGGGGAAACTACAATGAGCAGTTCTTC
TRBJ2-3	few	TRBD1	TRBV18	CASSRQGWSHNF	TGTGCCAGCTCACGACAGGGTTGGAGCCATAATTTT
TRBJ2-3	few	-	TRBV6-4	CASSEVQSPTDTQYF	TGTGCCAGCAGTGAGGTCCAGTCCCCCACAGATACGCAGTATTTT
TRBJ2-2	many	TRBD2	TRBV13	CASSADGGANTGELFF	TGTGCCAGCAGCGCGGACGGGGGGGCGAACACCGGGGAGCTGTTTTTT
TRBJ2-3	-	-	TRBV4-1	CASSQVTASTDTQYF	TGCGCCAGCAGCCAAGTGACAGCTAGCACAGATACGCAGTATTTT
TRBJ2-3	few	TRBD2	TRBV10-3	CAISESLAVKDTQYF	TGTGCCATCAGTGAGTCACTAGCGGTGAAAGATACGCAGTATTTT
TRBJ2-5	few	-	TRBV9	CASTTDWGLETQYF	TGTGCCAGCACTACGGACTGGGGACTAGAGACCCAGTACTTC
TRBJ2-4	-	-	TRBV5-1	CASSLGAGTQNIQYF	TGCGCCAGCAGCCTTGGGGCAGGGACTCAAAACATTCAGTACTTC
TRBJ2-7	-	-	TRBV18	CASSRRTTAYEQYF	TGTGCCAGCTCACGACGGACCACAGCCTACGAGCAGTACTTC
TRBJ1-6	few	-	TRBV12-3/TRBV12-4	CASSLTQGTLHF	TGTGCCAGCAGTTTAACCCAGGGGACCCTCCACTTT
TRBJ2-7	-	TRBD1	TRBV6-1	CASRVEQGANTYEQYF	TGTGCCAGCAGGGTCGAACAGGGGGCCAATACCTACGAGCAGTACTTC
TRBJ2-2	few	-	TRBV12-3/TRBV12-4	CASSFQAGELFF	TGTGCCAGCAGTTTCCAGGCCGGGGAGCTGTTTTTT
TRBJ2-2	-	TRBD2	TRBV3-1	CASSQGLAAIVTQNTGELFF	TGTGCCAGCAGCCAAGGACTAGCGGCCATAGTCACGCAGAACACCGGGGAGCTGTTTTTT
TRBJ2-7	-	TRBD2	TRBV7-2	CASSLSQGLAGEEQYF	TGTGCCAGCAGCTTAAGTCAGGGACTAGCGGGGGAGGAGCAGTACTTC
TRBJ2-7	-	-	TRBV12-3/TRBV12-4	CASSINTAGKQYF	TGTGCCAGCAGTATAAACACCGCTGGGAAGCAGTACTTC
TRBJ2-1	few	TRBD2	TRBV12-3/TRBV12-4	CASSASGGSYNEQFF	TGTGCCAGCAGTGCTAGCGGGGGGTCCTACAATGAGCAGTTCTTC
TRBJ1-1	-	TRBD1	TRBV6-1	CASQRTGMNTEAFF	TGTGCCAGCCAACGGACAGGGATGAACACTGAAGCTTTCTTT
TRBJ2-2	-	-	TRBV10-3	CATTTVQANTGELFF	TGTGCCACCACCACGGTTCAGGCGAACACCGGGGAGCTGTTTTTT
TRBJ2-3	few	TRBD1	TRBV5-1	CASSPRTGIQTDTQYF	TGCGCCAGCAGCCCCAGGACAGGTATACAAACAGATACGCAGTATTTT
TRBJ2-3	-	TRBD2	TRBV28	CASSSTLAGSTDTQYF	TGTGCCAGCAGTTCAACCCTAGCGGGGAGCACAGATACGCAGTATTTT
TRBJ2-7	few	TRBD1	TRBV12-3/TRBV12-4	CASSWPGGYEQYF	TGTGCCAGCAGCTGGCCAGGGGGCTACGAGCAGTACTTC
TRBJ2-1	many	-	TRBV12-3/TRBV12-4	CASSFGYNEQFF	TGTGCCAGCAGTTTTGGCTACAATGAGCAGTTCTTC